This T cell receptor (beta chain) was retrieved from a study of T-cell reconstitution after alpha-beta-depleted transplantation in children. A library of TCRbeta sequences, prepared with unique molecular identifiers, was generated. TCRdb processed the PCR reads anew with MiXCR; each CDR3 protein has one entry. The table shows 440,000 or so distinct CDR3 sequences, with 43% occurring only once. The TCR comes from a girl aged 2-10 years with aplastic anemia, due to receive a stem cell transplant. The sample consisted of PBMCs, taken before TCRalphabeta/CD19-depleted stem cell transplant.

This CDR3 reads CAIGGDGWAFF. The CDR3, as DNA: TGTGCCATCGGGGGGGACGGCTGGGCTTTCTTT. The rearrangement joins TRBV10-3 to TRBJ1-1; D is possibly TRBD1 (5 bases). Per germline, CDR1 ENHRY and CDR2 SYGVKD. This CDR3 contains 11 residues. The V end was cut by 8 bases, the J end by 11 bases, with 15 bases between.